A single sample is the source of the 28 T cell receptor beta chains below, sequenced in a study of cytomegalovirus exposure and HLA in healthy donors. Vbeta (60) and Jbeta (13) primers were used in the PCR. The repertoire was sequenced with immunoSEQ multiplex PCR; TCRdb's copy has only in-frame clones and lacks some. The table lists 100,000 to 150,000 clones, 70% to 85% of them singletons. Sample: PBMCs. Receptors were obtained from a female donor in good health and CMV-seronegative.

This sequence joins TRBV5-1 and TRBJ2-1, with D maybe TRBD1 (5 bases). Germline V gives CDR1 SGHRS, CDR2 YFSETQ. Trimming left V 4 bases short and J 0 bases short, with 14 bases between. This CDR3 has 16 residues. CDR3: CASSPTVPSSYNEQFF. The CDR3 region has the DNA TGCGCCAGCAGCCCGACAGTACCGAGCTCCTACAATGAGCAGTTCTTC.

This sequence joins TRBV5-1 and TRBJ2-1, with D perhaps TRBD2 (7 bases). Germline assignment: CDR1 SGHRS and CDR2 YFSETQ. The CDR3 is 17 residues long. Deletions cut 5 bases from V and 8 bases from J, with 26 bases between. The CDR3 DNA reads TGCGCCAGCAGTTCCGGGCGGGGGCGGGAGACGTTAGATGAGCAGTTCTTC. It codes for CASSSGRGRETLDEQFF.

V is TRBV18 and J is TRBJ2-1, with 9 bases aligning to TRBD2. CDR1 KGHSH and CDR2 LQKENI come from the germline V gene. CDR3 length: 17 amino acids. With 4 bases clipped from V and 0 bases from J, the junction kept 7 bases outside the gene matches. As DNA, the CDR3 is TGTGCCAGCTCACAGGGACTAGCCTGGGGCTCCTACAATGAGCAGTTCTTC. The encoded protein is CASSQGLAWGSYNEQFF.

The chain carries TRBV7-6 and TRBJ1-1, with D possibly being TRBD1 (6 bases). The CDR3 runs 17 residues. Germline V gene lookup returns CDR1 SGHVS and CDR2 FNYEAQ. V gave up 2 bases and J gave up 1 base, with 17 bases separating them. CDR3 nucleotide sequence: TGTGCCAGCAGCTTATCTTCTCCCAGGGGCCGGAACACTGAAGCTTTCTTT. It codes for CASSLSSPRGRNTEAFF.

The chain employs TRBV27 and TRBJ1-2; 7 positions agree with TRBD1. Germline V gene data show CDR1 as MNHEY and CDR2 as SMNVEV (reference sequence). V shed 3 bases and J 7 bases; nucleotides not matched to a gene: 8. The CDR3 contains 14 residues. The CDR3 sequence: CASSFSGRGSGYTF. The CDR3 nucleotides read TGTGCCAGCAGTTTTAGTGGCAGGGGGTCTGGCTACACCTTC.

The CDR3 spells CASSVASSSYEQYF. The CDR3, as DNA: TGTGCCAGCAGCGTAGCGTCGAGCTCCTACGAGCAGTACTTC. This chain connects TRBV9 to TRBJ2-7; unclear D gene. CDR1 and CDR2 from the germline V gene are SGDLS and YYNGEE. The germline V and J ends were trimmed by 0 bases and 0 bases, with 7 bases remaining between them. This CDR3 is 14 amino acids long.

The chain uses TRBV7-8 and TRBJ2-3; D call uncertain. Germline V gene sequence: CDR1 SGHVS, CDR2 FQNEAQ. The CDR3 extends over 16 amino acids. V was trimmed by 3 bases and J by 0 bases, leaving 13 bases between them. As DNA, the CDR3 is TGTGCCAGCAGCTTTCGGGTCCCACTCAGCACAGATACGCAGTATTTT. Its translation is CASSFRVPLSTDTQYF.

Here the CDR3 reads CASSDSPSGYSYEQYF. As DNA, the CDR3 is TGTGCCAGCAGTGACTCGCCTAGCGGGTACTCCTACGAGCAGTACTTC. V is TRBV6-4 and J is TRBJ2-7, with TRBD2 matching over 8 bases. V shed 0 bases, J shed 0 bases, and the junction held 4 bases outside the gene matches. CDR3 length: 16 residues. CDR1 is MRHNA and CDR2 is SNTAGT in the germline V gene.

The rearrangement uses TRBV9 and TRBJ2-7; the D gene is possibly TRBD1 (6 bases). V was clipped by 4 bases and J by 2 bases, with 16 bases between them. This CDR3 is built from 15 residues. Germline V CDR1 and CDR2: SGDLS, YYNGEE. The CDR3 reads CASSPRQESTYEQYF. As DNA, the CDR3 is TGTGCCAGCAGCCCACGACAGGAAAGTACCTACGAGCAGTACTTC.

This rearrangement joins TRBV4-1 to TRBJ2-1, with D unclear. The CDR3 runs 18 residues. Germline V CDR1 and CDR2: MGHRA, YSYEKL. Trimming took 1 base from V and 0 from J, leaving 16 bases between them. Written as DNA, the CDR3 is TGCGCCAGCAGCCAAGGGCACAGAAGCCAGAGCTCCTACAATGAGCAGTTCTTC. Protein: CASSQGHRSQSSYNEQFF.

As regards this clone: Other DNA sequences from this sample encode an identical CDR3 as well. The chain uses TRBV7-9 and TRBJ2-4, with D tentatively TRBD2 (5 bases). Trimming cost V 1 base and J 1 base, with 11 bases left between them. The CDR3 has 16 amino acids. CDR1 and CDR2 (germline): SEHNR, FQNEAQ (reference sequence). CDR3 DNA sequence: TGTGCCAGCAGCTTAGGCGGGCTGGGGGCCAAAAACATTCAGTACTTC. Translation gives CASSLGGLGAKNIQYF.

The J gene is TRBJ2-7, the V gene TRBV27; 9 bases line up with TRBD1. CDR1 is MNHEY and CDR2 is SMNVEV in the germline V gene (reference sequence). V lost 1 base and J lost 5; bases outside the gene matches: 9. The CDR3 has 16 residues. The CDR3 DNA reads TGTGCCAGCAGTTTATTGGGGACAGGGTCTCTCCACGAGCAGTACTTC. It yields the protein CASSLLGTGSLHEQYF.

The chain employs TRBV7-2 and TRBJ2-7, with a possible D match to TRBD2 (6 bases). CDR1 SGHTA and CDR2 FQGNSA come from the germline V gene. V was trimmed by 4 bases and J by 0 bases, leaving 19 bases between them. This CDR3 is 17 amino acids long. The CDR3 sequence: CASSSGQGGGTSYEQYF. The CDR3 DNA reads as TGTGCCAGCAGCTCCGGGCAGGGAGGCGGAACCTCCTACGAGCAGTACTTC.

CDR3 nucleotides: TGTGCCAGTATTTCGATGGGCCTCGCCACAGATACGCAGTATTTT. It encodes CASISMGLATDTQYF. The chain combines TRBV27 with TRBJ2-3; no clear D gene. CDR1 is MNHEY and CDR2 is SMNVEV in the germline V gene (reference sequence). This CDR3 has 15 amino acids. The ends were cut back, 9 bases at V and 2 bases at J, with 18 bases in the middle.

This chain uses TRBV2 with TRBJ1-1, with TRBD1 identical over 10 bases. The CDR3 sequence is 14 residues long. Germline V lookup: CDR1 SNHLY, CDR2 FYNNEI. V lost 7 bases and J lost 0; bases outside the gene matches: 2. The CDR3 spells CASMGQGLNTEAFF. The DNA for the CDR3 is TGTGCCAGCATGGGACAGGGGCTGAACACTGAAGCTTTCTTT.

The genes are TRBV5-1 and TRBJ2-2; perhaps TRBD1 as D (6 bases). This CDR3 is built from 17 residues. Germline values: CDR1 SGHRS, CDR2 YFSETQ. Between the trimmed V and J ends, which lost 0 bases and 8 bases, there was a span of 20 bases. The CDR3 nucleotides are TGCGCCAGCAGCTTGGGTGACAGGCCCCGGTTTAGAGGGGAGCTGTTTTTT. Encoded protein: CASSLGDRPRFRGELFF.

The chain recombines TRBV15 with TRBJ1-2; D not certain. Germline V gene sequence: CDR1 LNHNV, CDR2 YYDKDF (reference sequence). Trimming took off 5 bases at V and 0 bases at J, with 10 bases between the two ends. The CDR3 consists of 14 residues. The chain's CDR3 is CATSSQASNYGYTF. CDR3 nucleotide sequence: TGTGCCACCAGCTCGCAGGCTTCTAACTATGGCTACACCTTC.

This sequence joins TRBV7-8 and TRBJ2-1, with 8 bases fitting TRBD2. Germline V gene lookup returns CDR1 SGHVS and CDR2 FQNEAQ. Trimming cost V 4 bases and J 10 bases; bases outside gene matches: 3. The CDR3 length is 12 residues. The chain's CDR3 is CASSSSGGEQFF. As DNA, the CDR3 is TGTGCCAGCAGCTCCAGCGGGGGAGAGCAGTTCTTC.

The chain carries TRBV5-6 and TRBJ2-1, with D uncertain. Germline CDR1 SGHDT, CDR2 YYEEEE. This CDR3 contains 14 residues. Trimming cost V 7 bases and J 0 bases, with 11 bases left between them. In DNA form, the CDR3 reads TGTGCCAGCCAATACTGGTCCTCCTACAATGAGCAGTTCTTC. This sequence encodes CASQYWSSYNEQFF.

The chain is built from TRBV7-2 and TRBJ2-7; D is unclear. The CDR3 length is 14 residues. CDR1 and CDR2 (germline): SGHTA, FQGNSA. Trimming pared 3 bases from V and 0 bases from J, leaving 9 bases between. The chain's CDR3 is CASSFAPSSYEQYF. The CDR3 DNA is TGTGCCAGCAGCTTCGCCCCCAGCTCCTACGAGCAGTACTTC.

This chain links TRBV15 with TRBJ2-7; 8 bases map to TRBD1. The CDR3 totals 18 residues. Trimming cost V 2 bases and J 2 bases; bases outside gene matches: 14. The germline gives CDR1 LNHNV, CDR2 YYDKDF (reference sequence). The CDR3 is CATSRWPGQAGQTYEQYF. The CDR3 coding sequence is TGTGCCACCAGCAGATGGCCGGGACAGGCCGGACAGACCTACGAGCAGTACTTC. The entire variable domain, with the rest obtained from reference TRBV15 and TRBJ2-7, is as follows: DAMVIQNPRYQVTQFGKPVTLSCSQTLNHNVMYWYQQKSSQAPKLLFHYYDKDFNNEADTPDNFQSRRPNTSFCFLDIRSPGLGDTAMYLCATSRWPGQAGQTYEQYFGPGTRLTVT.

The chain uses TRBV19 and TRBJ2-7, with 9 bases lining up with TRBD2. V gave up 5 bases and J gave up 7 bases; unmatched junction bases: 27. This CDR3 has 20 residues. CDR1 and CDR2 from the germline V gene are LNHDA and SQIVND (reference sequence). The CDR3, as DNA: TGTGCCAGTAGTCCCTCCGCAGGAGGGGAGCTAGCGGGAAGCCCCCTGGAGCAGTACTTC. Residues: CASSPSAGGELAGSPLEQYF.

The V and J genes are TRBV19 and TRBJ2-7; 7 bases agree with TRBD2. CDR1 is LNHDA, CDR2 SQIVND, per germline (reference sequence). The V gene end was trimmed by 5 bases and the J gene end by 2 bases; junction bases not matched to a gene: 6. This CDR3 has 14 residues. CDR3 amino acids: CASSAGGFTYEQYF. Written as DNA, the CDR3 is TGTGCCAGTAGTGCCGGGGGGTTTACCTACGAGCAGTACTTC.

The chain is built from TRBV28 and TRBJ2-7; 7 nucleotides align to TRBD1. Germline trimming cut 1 base from V and 3 bases from J; bases unmatched to any gene: 3. CDR1 is MDHEN, CDR2 SYDVKM, per germline. The CDR3 extends over 14 amino acids. CDR3 in DNA: TGTGCCAGCAGTTTATCCGACAGGGTCTACGAGCAGTACTTC. Residues: CASSLSDRVYEQYF.

The V and J genes are TRBV9 and TRBJ1-1; the D gene is possibly TRBD1 (5 bases). This CDR3 has 14 amino acids. V was shortened by 4 bases and J by 1 base, with 11 bases between the two germline ends. CDR1 is SGDLS, CDR2 YYNGEE, per germline. CDR3 coding DNA: TGTGCCAGCAGCCTCGGGACTGCGAACACTGAAGCTTTCTTT. As protein: CASSLGTANTEAFF.

The chain employs TRBV28 and TRBJ2-3; unclear D gene. V was cut by 5 bases and J by 0 bases, with 3 bases left in between. The germline CDR1 and CDR2 sequences are MDHEN and SYDVKM. This CDR3 spans 12 amino acids. DNA for the CDR3: TGTGCCAGCAGTACTAGCACAGATACGCAGTATTTT. Translation gives CASSTSTDTQYF.

The rearrangement uses TRBV7-2 and TRBJ2-1; maybe TRBD2 (6 bases). V was trimmed by 1 base and J by 5 bases, leaving 15 bases between them. The CDR3 consists of 16 residues. Germline CDR1 and CDR2: SGHTA and FQGNSA. The CDR3 region is CASSLVFGRRDNEQFF. The DNA of the CDR3 is TGTGCCAGCAGCTTAGTTTTCGGGAGACGGGACAATGAGCAGTTCTTC.

Of note for this clone: Within the sample, other DNA sequences also encode this same CDR3. The genes are TRBV27 and TRBJ2-1; TRBD2 agrees at 11 bases. V lost 1 base to trimming and J lost 4 bases; unmatched junction nucleotides: 6. This CDR3 is built from 17 residues. The germline V gene encodes CDR1 MNHEY and CDR2 SMNVEV (reference sequence). CDR3 in DNA: TGTGCCAGCAGTTTATTTGGTCTAGCGGGAGGTTACAATGAGCAGTTCTTC. Translation: CASSLFGLAGGYNEQFF.